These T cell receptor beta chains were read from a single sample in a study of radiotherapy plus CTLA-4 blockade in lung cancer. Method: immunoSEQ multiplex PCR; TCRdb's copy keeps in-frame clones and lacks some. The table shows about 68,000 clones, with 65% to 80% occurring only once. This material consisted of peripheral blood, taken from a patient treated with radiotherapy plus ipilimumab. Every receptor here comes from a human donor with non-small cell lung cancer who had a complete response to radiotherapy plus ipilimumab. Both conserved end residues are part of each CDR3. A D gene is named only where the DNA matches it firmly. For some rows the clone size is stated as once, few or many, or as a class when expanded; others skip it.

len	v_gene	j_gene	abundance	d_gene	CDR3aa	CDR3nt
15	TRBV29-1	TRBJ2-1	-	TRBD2	CSVEGSRESYNEQFF	TGCAGCGTTGAAGGGTCGCGGGAGTCCTACAATGAGCAGTTCTTC
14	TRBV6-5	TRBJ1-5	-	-	CASSYARGNQPQHF	TGTGCCAGCAGCTACGCACGGGGCAATCAGCCCCAGCATTTT
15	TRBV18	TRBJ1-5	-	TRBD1	CASSPTGGNNQPQHF	TGTGCCAGCTCGCCAACAGGGGGTAACAATCAGCCCCAGCATTTT
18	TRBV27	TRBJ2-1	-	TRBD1	CASSLKRDRVSPYNEQFF	TGTGCCAGCAGTCTAAAAAGAGACAGGGTTAGCCCCTACAATGAGCAGTTCTTC
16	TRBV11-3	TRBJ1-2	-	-	CASSLDGAGNNYGYTF	TGTGCCAGCAGCTTAGATGGAGCGGGGAACAACTATGGCTACACCTTC
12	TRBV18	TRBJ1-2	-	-	CASSLSSNGYTF	TGTGCCAGCTCACTCTCATCAAATGGCTACACCTTC
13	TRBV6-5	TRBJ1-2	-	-	CASSSGQTYGYTF	TGTGCCAGCAGTTCCGGACAGACGTATGGCTACACCTTC
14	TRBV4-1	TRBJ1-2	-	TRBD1	CASRPLTGFHGYTF	TGCGCCAGCAGACCCCTGACAGGGTTCCATGGCTACACCTTC
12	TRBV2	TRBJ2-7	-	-	CASSPGPDEQYF	TGTGCCAGCAGTCCAGGGCCCGACGAGCAGTACTTC
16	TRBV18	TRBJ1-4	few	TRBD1	CASSPSRTGAGEKLFF	TGTGCCAGCTCACCTTCCCGGACAGGGGCGGGTGAAAAACTGTTTTTT
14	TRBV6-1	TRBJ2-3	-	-	CASEQGAGTDTQYF	TGTGCCAGCGAACAGGGAGCGGGCACAGATACGCAGTATTTT
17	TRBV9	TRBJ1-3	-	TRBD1	CASSVRDRARSGNTIYF	TGTGCCAGCAGCGTAAGGGACAGGGCCCGCTCTGGAAACACCATATATTTT
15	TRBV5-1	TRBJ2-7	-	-	CASSLAGTGLGEQYF	TGCGCCAGCAGCTTGGCAGGAACAGGGCTAGGGGAGCAGTACTTC
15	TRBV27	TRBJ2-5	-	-	CASSANTGWSETQYF	TGTGCCAGCAGCGCGAATACGGGTTGGTCGGAGACCCAGTACTTC
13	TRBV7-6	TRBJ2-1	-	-	CASSLAEQAEQFF	TGTGCCAGCAGCTTAGCCGAGCAGGCGGAGCAGTTCTTC
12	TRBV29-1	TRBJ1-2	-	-	CSVRDNNYGYTF	TGCAGCGTTCGGGACAATAACTATGGCTACACCTTC